This T cell receptor beta chain was observed in a study of blood T cell repertoires in COVID-19. In the original analysis: Amplifying reference gene primers gave estimates of nucleated cell counts. Profiling relied on immunoSEQ multiplex PCR, and the TCRdb table lists in-frame clones only, not all of them. Clone size and the V and J calls come from that table; the DNA yielded D and trimming. This table holds a few hundred thousand clones, 85% to 90% found once. Trimming removed 4 bases from V and 0 bases from J, with 13 bases in between. The CDR3 is made up of 16 amino acids. Germline V gene lookup returns CDR1 SEHNR and CDR2 FQNEAQ (reference sequence).

Material for sequencing was peripheral blood. The sequence derives from a man aged 18 to 29 with COVID-19, enrolled during active disease. This rearrangement joins TRBV7-9 to TRBJ2-1, with a possible D match to TRBD2 (6 bases). Here the CDR3 DNA reads TGTGCCAGCAGCTCCCTAGCGCTTAGCTCCTACAATGAGCAGTTCTTC. Its protein is CASSSLALSSYNEQFF.